Included here is one TCR beta chain sequence, with context. Its antigen is as yet unknown. This entry is derived from a study of siplizumab effects on memory and regulatory T cells. Overall study results and limits: Siplizumab gave mappable alloreactive CD4+ clones an average Treg-derived fraction of under 75%, against around 30% in controls. Proof of suppressive function in proliferating Tregs from siplizumab cultures was not established. Only a minor fraction of alloreactive clones mapped to unstimulated subsets.

Here immunoSEQ multiplex PCR was the method, and the copy in TCRdb shows in-frame clones only, minus some. The data show about 87,000 clones, 90% seen once. CDR1 is MDHEN, CDR2 SYDVKM, per germline. This CDR3 contains 12 residues. V shed 5 bases and J shed 7 bases, with 12 bases lying between them. V usage is TRBV28 and J usage is TRBJ2-7; D ambiguous. The sample taken for sequencing was CD4+ T cells sorted from blood. The clonotype was recovered from a human donor in good health. CDR3 loop: CASSPLVEEQYF. CDR3 coding DNA: TGTGCCAGCAGTCCGTTGGTCGAGGAGCAGTACTTC.